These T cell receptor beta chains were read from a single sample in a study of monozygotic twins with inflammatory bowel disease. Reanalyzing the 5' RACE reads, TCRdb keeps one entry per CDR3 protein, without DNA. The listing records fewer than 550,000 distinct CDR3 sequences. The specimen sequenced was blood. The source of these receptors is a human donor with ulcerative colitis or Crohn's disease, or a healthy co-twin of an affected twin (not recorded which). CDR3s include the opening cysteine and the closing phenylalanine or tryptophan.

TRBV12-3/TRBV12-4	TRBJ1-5	CASTGRGNQPQHF
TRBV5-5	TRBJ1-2	CASSLAGHGYTF
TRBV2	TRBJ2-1	CASSVVTGSYNEQFF
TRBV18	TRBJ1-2	CASSPTVSFATMSYTF
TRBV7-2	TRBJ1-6	CASSRLGQGKSPLHF
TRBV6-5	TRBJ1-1	CATGTGEAEAFF
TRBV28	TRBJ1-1	CASKGPVTEAFF
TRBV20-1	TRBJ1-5	CSARRASNSLSNQPQHF
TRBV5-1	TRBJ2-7	CASSWGHLGSYEQYF
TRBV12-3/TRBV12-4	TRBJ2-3	CASSLARGTQYF
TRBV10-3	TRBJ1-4	CAISMDRGREKLFF
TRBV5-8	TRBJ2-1	CASSLDAGQQFF
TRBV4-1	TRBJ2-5	CASSLPSGGTQETQYF
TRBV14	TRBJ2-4	CATSAGPGIQYF
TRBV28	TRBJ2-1	CASSLTQPGVNEQFF
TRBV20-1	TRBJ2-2	CSAPTNGELFF
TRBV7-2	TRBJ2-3	CASSLLDGGDTQYF
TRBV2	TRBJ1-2	CAGTTGGWGGYTF
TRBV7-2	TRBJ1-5	CASSAQGAWGNQPQHF
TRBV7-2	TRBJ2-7	CASSRLAGGPHEQYF
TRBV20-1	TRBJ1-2	CSAKLGGSHGGYTF
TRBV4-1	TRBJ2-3	CASRGRMTDTQYF
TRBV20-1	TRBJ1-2	CSASPRQPNYGYTF
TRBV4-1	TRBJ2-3	CASPLRAGEVDTQYF
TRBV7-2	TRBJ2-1	CASTMGLVSGDEQFF
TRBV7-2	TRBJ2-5	CASSSSGETQYF
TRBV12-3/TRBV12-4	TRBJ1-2	CASSLGGGANYGYTF
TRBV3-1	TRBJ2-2	CASSQVAGAKGSGYTGELFF
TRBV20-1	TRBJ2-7	CSARQGSMSYEQYF
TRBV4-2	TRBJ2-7	CASSPEGGHYEQYF
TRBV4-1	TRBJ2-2	CASSQEGRTGARGELFF
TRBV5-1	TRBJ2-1	CASSSGLAGSNEQFF
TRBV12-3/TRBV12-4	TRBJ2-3	CASSSLGPSADTQYF
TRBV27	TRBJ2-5	CASRLAGAETQYF
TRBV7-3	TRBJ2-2	CASSPLGPGELFF
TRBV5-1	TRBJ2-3	CASSSTGRTDTQYF
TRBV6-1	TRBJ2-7	CASRPGLGVYEQYF
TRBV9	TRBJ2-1	CASSVGPGNSEQFF
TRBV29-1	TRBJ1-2	CSVEGVRGNGYTF
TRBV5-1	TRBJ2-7	CASSLEGQAYEQYF
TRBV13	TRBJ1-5	CASSLGGGGRARPQHF
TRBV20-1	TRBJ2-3	CSAYGDSTDTQYF
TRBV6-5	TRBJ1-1	CASSYLSSRPEAFF
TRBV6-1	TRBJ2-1	CASSRLAAFSYNEQFF
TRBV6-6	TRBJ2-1	CASSWTSSYNEQFF
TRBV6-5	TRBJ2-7	CASLSGGLGEQYF
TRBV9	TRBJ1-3	CASSVGQASGNTIYF
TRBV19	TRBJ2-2	CASSIQRLAGWNTGDLFF
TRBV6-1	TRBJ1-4	CASSAVVWVEKLFF
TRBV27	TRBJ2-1	CASSPTGTSVFF